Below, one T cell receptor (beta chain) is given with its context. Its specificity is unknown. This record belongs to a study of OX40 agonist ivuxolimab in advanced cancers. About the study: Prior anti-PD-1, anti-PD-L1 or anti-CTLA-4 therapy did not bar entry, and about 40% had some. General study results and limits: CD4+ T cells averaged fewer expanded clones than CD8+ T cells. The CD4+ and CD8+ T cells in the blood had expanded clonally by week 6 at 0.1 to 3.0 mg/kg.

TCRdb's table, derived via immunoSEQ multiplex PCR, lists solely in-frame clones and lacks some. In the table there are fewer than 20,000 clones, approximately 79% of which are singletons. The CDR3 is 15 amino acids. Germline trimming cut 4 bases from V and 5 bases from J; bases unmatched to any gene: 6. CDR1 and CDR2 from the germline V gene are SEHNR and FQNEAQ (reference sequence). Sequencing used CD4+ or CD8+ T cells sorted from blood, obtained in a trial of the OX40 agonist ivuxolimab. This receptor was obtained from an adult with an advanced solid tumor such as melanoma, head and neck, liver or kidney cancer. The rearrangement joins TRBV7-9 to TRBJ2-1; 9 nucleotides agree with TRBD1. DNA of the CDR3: TGTGCCAGCAGCTCCGGGACAGGGTACCACAATGAGCAGTTCTTC. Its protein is CASSSGTGYHNEQFF.